This T cell receptor (beta chain) was profiled in a study of beta chain features in type 1 diabetes. Background on the study: What patients shared with healthy donors was a similar profile of age, gender and cell yields.

Every bit of the isolated RNA underwent reverse transcription, so sequencing read expressed TCRB transcripts. The protocol was immunoSEQ multiplex PCR, while the TCRdb copy is restricted to in-frame clones and leaves out a portion. The sample has more than 550,000 clones, more than 13% seen once; the top ten hold approximately 0.039%. Notes on this clone: What it binds is not known.

Purity of each sorted population was above 95%. The CDR3 runs to 13 residues. Trimming removed 4 bases from V and 4 bases from J, with 10 bases in between. The germline gives CDR1 GTSNPN, CDR2 SVGIG (reference sequence). General observations from the study: TCRB CDR3s were moderately but significantly shorter in Type 1 diabetes patients in all four CD4+ subsets.

V and J are TRBV30 and TRBJ1-4, with D unclear. The source of this sequence is a young man with type 1 diabetes. Sample: naive CD4+ T cells from blood. CDR3 protein: CAWTGFFNEKLFF. CDR3 DNA: TGTGCCTGGACGGGTTTCTTTAATGAAAAACTGTTTTTT. Drawing the rest from reference TRBV30 and TRBJ1-4, the complete variable domain is SQTIHQWPATLVQPVGSPLSLECTVEGTSNPNLYWYRQAAGRGLQLLFYSVGIGQISSEVPQNLSASRPQDRQFILSSKKLLLSDSGFYLCAWTGFFNEKLFFGSGTQLSVL.